Following are 22 T cell receptor beta chains from one sample sequenced in a study of tumor and adjacent non-tumor tissue in lung cancer. TCRbeta libraries were built with three rounds of nested PCR, modified from ARM-PCR. Via MiXCR, TCRdb re-called the multiplex PCR reads, giving one row per CDR3 protein. Of approximately 110,000 distinct CDR3 sequences in the sample, around 80% were seen once. This sample's RNA came from whole unsorted tissue. Input material: lung tumor tissue. The receptors stem from a woman aged 55-75 years with non-small cell lung cancer.

With regard to this clonotype: The junction shows a germline mismatch at one end, possibly a read error. V usage is TRBV4-1 and J usage is TRBJ1-5; TRBD1 is a possible D gene (5 bases). Germline V gives CDR1 MGHRA, CDR2 YSYEKL. This CDR3 contains 15 residues. CDR3 bases: TGCGCCTGCAGCCAAGATCGGGCAGGGAATCAGCCCCATCATTTT. It is translated as CACSQDRAGNQPHHF.

Turning to this clonotype: A read error may account for a junction end that differs from germline. The CDR3 coding sequence is TGTGCCGGCAGCCAACCTATCATCCACACCGAAGCTTTCTTT. Its protein is CAGSQPIIHTEAFF. The gene calls are TRBV4-1 and TRBJ1-1; no definite D call. The CDR3 extends over 14 amino acids. The germline CDR1 and CDR2 sequences are MGHRA and YSYEKL.

The sample holds one count of this clonotype. The chain joins TRBV20-1 to TRBJ2-5; tentatively, D is TRBD1 (6 bases). This CDR3 contains 13 residues. Trimming removed 6 bases from V and 6 bases from J, with 17 bases in between. Germline assignment: CDR1 DFQATT and CDR2 SNEGSKA (reference sequence). The DNA for the CDR3 is TGCAGTGCGACTCGACAGGTTCAAAAGACCCAGTACTTC. The encoded protein is CSATRQVQKTQYF.

Notes on this clonotype: Germline is not matched at one junction end, which may reflect a read error. CDR3 sequence: CTSRGGGKEQPQHF. CDR3 in DNA: TGTACCAGTAGGGGTGGGGGAAAGGAGCAGCCCCAGCATTTT. The chain couples TRBV6-2 or TRBV6-3 to TRBJ1-5; tentative D call: TRBD1 (5 bases). The CDR3 has 14 residues. Germline lookup yields CDR1 MNHEY and CDR2 SVGEGT.

A word on this clonotype: A much larger clone differs by one base, so this may be a read error. V and J are TRBV20-1 and TRBJ2-1; TRBD2 matches 14 bases. Germline assignment: CDR1 DFQATT and CDR2 SNEGSKA (reference sequence). The CDR3 is 17 amino acids. The DNA for the CDR3 is TGCAGAGCTAGAGAGGGGACTAGCGGGGGATTGTACAATGAGCAGTTCTTC. This translates into CRAREGTSGGLYNEQFF.

The chain has TRBV30 and TRBJ2-2; D is uncertain. Germline V gene lookup returns CDR1 GTSNPN and CDR2 SVGIG (reference sequence). This CDR3 has 14 amino acids. The ends were cut back, 0 bases at V and 1 base at J, with 6 bases in the middle. In nucleotides, the CDR3 is TGTGCCTGGAGTGTAGTCAGGAACACCGGGGAGCTGTTTTTT. Translated, it gives CAWSVVRNTGELFF.

The rearrangement links TRBV9 to TRBJ1-3, with TRBD1 matching 10 bases. This CDR3 contains 16 residues. J gave up 2 bases and V 3 bases, and 5 bases lay outside the gene matches. Germline assignment: CDR1 SGDLS and CDR2 YYNGEE. The CDR3 sequence is CASSARDRGTGNTIYF. In DNA form, the CDR3 reads TGTGCCAGCAGCGCCCGGGACAGGGGCACTGGAAACACCATATATTTT.

This clonotype was detected only a few times. A read error may be the cause here, since a much bigger clone is one base away. The V and J genes are TRBV6-6 and TRBJ1-3; D not resolved. V gave up 4 bases and J gave up 0 bases, with 7 bases separating them. CDR3 length equals 14 residues. CDR1 and CDR2 from the germline V gene are MNHNY and SVGAGI (reference sequence). CDR3 in amino acids: CASSSDNSGNTIYF. DNA for the CDR3: TGTGCCAGCAGTTCCGACAACTCTGGAAACACCATATATTTT.

This clonotype was seen at least ten times. The chain employs TRBV6-2 or TRBV6-3 and TRBJ2-7, with 7 bases matching TRBD1. V gave up 6 bases and J gave up 3 bases; unmatched junction bases: 2. Germline V lookup: CDR1 MNHEY, CDR2 SVGEGT. This CDR3 has 12 amino acids. CDR3 coding DNA: TGTGCCAGCAGGGACAGGTTCTACGAGCAGTACTTC. Its protein is CASRDRFYEQYF.

This clonotype was counted once. Being one base from a much bigger clone, this may be a read error. The V and J genes are TRBV6-2 or TRBV6-3 and TRBJ1-2, with a tentative D call TRBD1 (6 bases). CDR1 and CDR2 (germline): MNHEY, SVGEGT. Deletions cut 6 bases from V and 6 bases from J, with 14 bases between. The CDR3 sequence is 13 residues long. The DNA for the CDR3 is TGTGCCAGCAGCCTCTTTGGACAGCATGGCTACACCTTC. It is translated as CASSLFGQHGYTF.

On this clonotype itself: One junction end disagrees with the germline gene, perhaps due to a read error. This sequence joins TRBV28 and TRBJ2-1; tentative D call: TRBD2 (6 bases). Germline values: CDR1 MDHEN, CDR2 SYDVKM. The CDR3 is 15 residues long. CDR3 amino acids: CARSFFGLANNEQSF. The DNA for the CDR3 is TGTGCCAGAAGTTTTTTTGGCCTAGCGAACAATGAGCAGTCCTTC.

The rearrangement joins TRBV29-1 to TRBJ1-5; D remains ambiguous. Germline loops: CDR1 SQVTM, CDR2 ANQGSEA. Trimming left V 6 bases short and J 3 bases short, with 12 bases between. The CDR3 contains 13 residues. The CDR3 DNA follows: TGCAGCGTCAAACAAGAAGACAATCAGCCCCAGCATTTT. Encoded protein: CSVKQEDNQPQHF.

The chain combines TRBV6-2 or TRBV6-3 with TRBJ2-3, with a weak D call TRBD1 (6 bases). The germline V gene has CDR1 MNHEY and CDR2 SVGEGT. This CDR3 comprises 12 residues. V lost 7 bases and J 12 bases, leaving 17 bases between the germline ends. CDR3 protein: CASTDGSGTQYF. The CDR3 DNA reads TGTGCCAGCACTGACGGCTCAGGGACACAGTATTTT.

This clonotype was detected ten times or more. This chain's CDR3 is CASSLRDTEAFF. In DNA, the CDR3 is TGTGCCAGCAGCTTGCGGGACACTGAAGCTTTCTTT. The V gene is TRBV5-4, the J gene TRBJ1-1; no definite D call. Germline CDR1 is SGHNT and CDR2 is YYREEE (reference sequence). CDR3 length: 12 residues. Trimming cost V 1 base and J 3 bases, with 4 bases left between them.

Points on this clonotype: Sequence at one end of the junction differs from germline and may be a read error. This chain uses TRBV11-3 with TRBJ2-3, with D perhaps matching TRBD1 or TRBD2 (5 bases each). CDR3 length: 18 residues. Germline V CDR1 and CDR2: SGHNT, YENEEA. In nucleotides, the CDR3 is TGTGCAAGCAGTCAGTGGGACCCACCAATTACAACAAGAGGTACGCAGTATTTT. Its translation is CASSQWDPPITTRGTQYF.

A single count supports this clonotype. Here the CDR3 omits its conserved ending phenylalanine or tryptophan, so a read error is the likely source. No DNA is shown, since the ends of the CDR3 on it are uncertain; the CDR3 is the one TCRdb lists. This chain joins TRBV11-2 and TRBJ1-6. From germline, CDR1 is SGHAT and CDR2 FQNNGV. Counting both end residues, the CDR3 totals 14 amino acids. This chain's CDR3 is CASSLETSNSPLQL.

Worth noting for this clonotype: With a much larger clone just one base away, this may be a read error. The CDR3 reads CTSSLEGTSETQYF. The CDR3 DNA sequence: TGTACCAGCAGCTTGGAGGGGACATCAGAGACCCAGTACTTC. This chain links TRBV5-4 with TRBJ2-5; D assignment may be TRBD1 or TRBD2 (6 bases each). Germline CDR1 and CDR2: SGHNT and YYREEE (reference sequence). The CDR3 totals 14 residues.

Points on this clonotype: A much bigger clone sits one base away, suggesting this may be a read error. This rearrangement joins TRBV6-1 to TRBJ2-3; D possibly uses TRBD1 or TRBD2 (5 bases each). This CDR3 comprises 15 residues. Germline CDR1 reads MNHNS; CDR2 reads SASEGT. Deletions cut 3 bases from V and 4 bases from J, with 14 bases between. CDR3 amino acids: CASSDEVRGADTQYF. For the CDR3, the DNA is TGTGCCAGCAGTGATGAGGTGAGGGGAGCAGATACGCAGTATTTT.

The table lists this clonotype with a few counts. Possible read error: a much larger clone is one base away. Lacking the conserved final phenylalanine or tryptophan, this CDR3 likely reflects a read error. The CDR3 nucleotides are TGCGCCAGCAGCCAAGATAAAAGGGCAGCGGGCTATGGCTACACCATC. Translated, it gives CASSQDKRAAGYGYTI. The gene calls are TRBV4-3 and TRBJ1-2; D is unresolved. CDR1 and CDR2 (germline): LGHNA, YSLEER. V was clipped by 0 bases and J by 4 bases, with 15 bases between them. The CDR3 runs 16 residues.

Of note for this clonotype: The junction does not match germline at one end; this may be a read error. V is TRBV24-1 and J is TRBJ1-5; 7 nucleotides line up with TRBD1. There are 18 residues in the CDR3. CDR1 is KGHDR, CDR2 SFDVKD, per germline. Here the CDR3 reads CATSDSMYRDSLNQPHHF. The CDR3 nucleotides are TGTGCCACCAGTGATTCCATGTACAGGGACAGTCTCAATCAGCCCCATCATTTT.

As concerns this clonotype: A read error may account for a junction end that differs from germline. This sequence joins TRBV5-8 and TRBJ2-3; no definite D call. Germline CDR1 reads SGHTS; CDR2 reads YDEGEE. The CDR3 totals 14 residues. DNA of the CDR3: TGTGCCAGCAGCTTGTCAGGAAGCTCAGATAAGCAGTATTTT. This gives the protein CASSLSGSSDKQYF.

The chain carries TRBV28 and TRBJ2-4; TRBD2 matches 11 bases. The CDR3 length is 14 residues. Per germline, CDR1 MDHEN and CDR2 SYDVKM. V was clipped by 5 bases and J by 6 bases; unmatched bases: 3. CDR3 in amino acids: CASSPGTSGNIQYF. CDR3 nucleotide sequence: TGTGCCAGCAGTCCCGGGACTAGCGGAAACATTCAGTACTTC.